The entry below gives a single T cell receptor (beta chain) sequence along with its context. Antigen specificity is unknown. The treatment denotes: approximately 10-day PBMC culture with coronavirus spike peptide pools or control peptides (ViraFEST assay). The CDR3 has 13 amino acids. CDR1 is ENHRY, CDR2 SYGVKD, per germline. V lost 6 bases, J lost 8 bases, and 4 bases stayed unmatched. This entry belongs to a study of vaccination and CD4 T cells after COVID-19. Once obtained from cultured CD4+ T cells, the DNA was sequenced using the Oncomine TCR Beta short-read assay. Using its own MiXCR run on the PCR reads, TCRdb lists one record per CDR3 protein. The sample has about 13,000 distinct CDR3 sequences; about 51% are singletons.

This sequence originates from a human donor who had recovered from COVID-19. Sequenced input: CD4+ T cells from blood, cultured in vitro. The chain combines TRBV10-3 with TRBJ2-1; TRBD1 agrees at 10 bases. CDR3 DNA: TGTGCCATCAGCGGACAGGGGGTCGATGAGCAGTTCTTC. Amino acids: CAISGQGVDEQFF.